These 29 T cell receptor beta chains came from one sample sequenced in a study of human versus mouse CDR3 diversity and MHC coevolution. TCRdb keeps only in-frame clones here, not all; method: immunoSEQ multiplex PCR. The data contain tens of thousands of clones, roughly 94% of them singletons. Sequences were obtained from naive CD4+ T cells from blood. Noted subset: CD45RO-negative CD62L-positive naive CD4 T cells. The receptors derive from a person aged 55 to 75 in good health.

This rearrangement joins TRBV5-1 to TRBJ2-1, with TRBD2 identical over 9 bases. Unmatched junction bases numbered 0, after V lost 5 bases and J lost 9 bases. CDR1 and CDR2 (germline): SGHRS, YFSETQ. This CDR3 is 11 amino acids long. The CDR3 loop reads CASRLAGEQFF. DNA of the CDR3: TGCGCCAGCAGACTAGCGGGTGAGCAGTTCTTC. The variable domain in full, with the rest retrieved from reference TRBV5-1 and TRBJ2-1, is KAGVTQTPRYLIKTRGQQVTLSCSPISGHRSVSWYQQTPGQGLQFLFEYFSETQRNKGNFPGRFSGRQFSNSRSEMNVSTLELGDSALYLCASRLAGEQFFGPGTRLTVL.

V and J are TRBV19 and TRBJ2-7; D is possibly TRBD1 (5 bases). The V end was cut by 1 base, the J end by 1 base, with 8 bases between. Per germline, CDR1 LNHDA and CDR2 SQIVND (reference sequence). This CDR3 contains 14 residues. CDR3 amino acids: CASSIAQGSYEQYF. CDR3 sequence (DNA): TGTGCCAGTAGTATAGCCCAGGGTTCCTACGAGCAGTACTTC.

CDR3 protein: CASSLLSAGLTEAFF. As DNA, the CDR3 is TGTGCCAGCAGCTTATTGTCTGCGGGACTTACTGAAGCTTTCTTT. The chain has TRBV7-9 and TRBJ1-1; perhaps TRBD1 as D (5 bases). The germline CDR1 and CDR2 sequences are SEHNR and FQNEAQ (reference sequence). The CDR3 loop spans 15 amino acids. Trimming left V 2 bases short and J 5 bases short, with 15 bases between. Complete variable domain (other parts from reference TRBV7-9 and TRBJ1-1): DTGVSQNPRHKITKRGQNVTFRCDPISEHNRLYWYRQTLGQGPEFLTYFQNEAQLEKSRLLSDRFSAERPKGSFSTLEIQRTEQGDSAMYLCASSLLSAGLTEAFFGQGTRLTVV.

This chain links TRBV5-1 with TRBJ2-7, with TRBD1 as a possible D gene (6 bases). CDR1 SGHRS and CDR2 YFSETQ come from the germline V gene. Trimming took off 2 bases at V and 6 bases at J, with 9 bases between the two ends. The CDR3 spans 12 residues. The CDR3 region is CASSLQGGEQYF. In DNA form, the CDR3 reads TGCGCCAGCAGCTTACAGGGTGGCGAGCAGTACTTC. Full variable domain (rest looked up from reference TRBV5-1 and TRBJ2-7): KAGVTQTPRYLIKTRGQQVTLSCSPISGHRSVSWYQQTPGQGLQFLFEYFSETQRNKGNFPGRFSGRQFSNSRSEMNVSTLELGDSALYLCASSLQGGEQYFGPGTRLTVT.

The chain employs TRBV9 and TRBJ2-1; 11 bases are shared with TRBD2. V dropped 3 bases and J dropped 6; count of bases not matched to a gene: 5. CDR3 size: 15 residues. CDR1 is SGDLS and CDR2 is YYNGEE in the germline V gene. DNA of the CDR3: TGTGCCAGCAGCGCCACTAGCGGGAGCCCCAATGAGCAGTTCTTC. Translated: CASSATSGSPNEQFF.

The rearrangement joins TRBV23-1 to TRBJ2-6; 11 nucleotides agree with TRBD1. TRBV23-1 is an ORF, with its function uncertain. V dropped 4 bases and J dropped 2; count of bases not matched to a gene: 7. CDR3 length equals 18 residues. This CDR3 reads CASSPRDRGLPGANVLTF. Written as DNA, the CDR3 is TGCGCCAGCAGTCCCCGGGACAGGGGGTTACCTGGGGCCAACGTCCTGACTTTC.

To note about this clone: The junction departs from germline at one end; a sequencing error may be responsible. V gene TRBV6-1 combines with J gene TRBJ2-3; tentative D call: TRBD2 (6 bases). Germline CDR1 and CDR2: MNHNS and SASEGT. The CDR3 is 14 amino acids. CDR3 nucleotides: TGTGCCAGCTTCTTTCCGGGAGTGGCAGATACGCGGTATTTT. Translating gives CASFFPGVADTRYF.

The rearrangement links TRBV11-2 to TRBJ2-7; 8 bases map to TRBD1. CDR1 and CDR2 from the germline V gene are SGHAT and FQNNGV. There are 16 residues in the CDR3. V lost 2 bases, J lost 1 base, and 7 bases stayed unmatched. In DNA form, the CDR3 reads TGTGCCAGCAGCTTACGGACAGGGCTGGGGTCCTACGAGCAGTACTTC. Its translation is CASSLRTGLGSYEQYF.

The rearrangement joins TRBV27 to TRBJ1-2; 11 positions agree with TRBD1. J lost 8 bases, V lost 3 bases, and 11 bases had no gene match. The CDR3 has 16 amino acids. Germline CDR1 and CDR2: MNHEY and SMNVEV (reference sequence). The CDR3 region has the DNA TGTGCCAGCAGTTTGCAGGGACAGGGGGGTTCAGGGGGCTACACCTTC. Its protein product is CASSLQGQGGSGGYTF.

The V and J genes are TRBV30 and TRBJ1-3; D remains ambiguous. The CDR3 length is 13 residues. The V end lost 2 bases, the J end lost 0 bases, and 5 bases lay between the germline ends. Germline V gives CDR1 GTSNPN, CDR2 SVGIG (reference sequence). DNA for the CDR3: TGTGCCTGGAGTTACACCTCTGGAAACACCATATATTTT. Residues: CAWSYTSGNTIYF.

CDR3 loop: CASTDGTGQQETQYF. The DNA for the CDR3 is TGTGCCAGTACGGACGGGACAGGACAACAAGAGACCCAGTACTTC. The rearrangement links TRBV19 to TRBJ2-5; 8 nucleotides match TRBD1. The germline CDR1 and CDR2 sequences are LNHDA and SQIVND (reference sequence). J lost 2 bases, V lost 7 bases, and 9 bases had no gene match. This CDR3 region has 15 residues.

This rearrangement joins TRBV5-6 to TRBJ2-5; TRBD1 agrees at 12 bases. V shed 1 base and J 0 bases; nucleotides not matched to a gene: 7. Germline V gene sequence: CDR1 SGHDT, CDR2 YYEEEE. The CDR3 sequence is 18 residues long. CDR3 sequence (DNA): TGTGCCAGCAGCTTGCTGGGACAGGGGGCGAGGCACCAAGAGACCCAGTACTTC. Protein: CASSLLGQGARHQETQYF.

The rearrangement links TRBV7-6 to TRBJ2-5; no definite D call. The V end lost 1 base, the J end lost 1 base, and 7 bases lay between the germline ends. Per the germline V gene, CDR1 is SGHVS and CDR2 is FNYEAQ. The CDR3 has 14 amino acids. CDR3 in amino acids: CASSLVRSQETQYF. Written as DNA, the CDR3 is TGTGCCAGCAGCTTAGTTAGATCCCAAGAGACCCAGTACTTC.

The V and J genes are TRBV7-2 and TRBJ2-7, with no clear D. V dropped 1 base and J dropped 2 bases, with 6 bases sitting between them. Germline CDR1 and CDR2: SGHTA and FQGNSA. CDR3 length: 13 residues. CDR3 residues: CASSLVATYEQYF. The CDR3 nucleotides read TGTGCCAGCAGCTTAGTAGCTACCTACGAGCAGTACTTC. Full variable domain (remainder filled in from reference TRBV7-2 and TRBJ2-7): GAGVSQSPSNKVTEKGKDVELRCDPISGHTALYWYRQSLGQGLEFLIYFQGNSAPDKSGLPSDRFSAERTGGSVSTLTIQRTQQEDSAVYLCASSLVATYEQYFGPGTRLTVT.

The chain has TRBV11-2 and TRBJ1-1; a weak D match, TRBD1 (6 bases). V shed 3 bases and J shed 0 bases, with 14 bases lying between them. The CDR3 runs to 16 residues. Germline V CDR1 and CDR2: SGHAT, FQNNGV. The CDR3 region is CASSLEGGRVNTEAFF. The CDR3 DNA reads TGTGCCAGCAGCTTGGAGGGGGGGAGGGTGAACACTGAAGCTTTCTTT.

V is TRBV9 and J is TRBJ2-2; D might be TRBD1 (7 bases). CDR3 size: 15 residues. Germline V lookup: CDR1 SGDLS, CDR2 YYNGEE. Trimming removed 3 bases at V and 5 bases at J, with 14 bases between. CDR3 region: CASSATGEVTGELFF. CDR3 nucleotide sequence: TGTGCCAGCAGCGCCACAGGGGAGGTAACCGGGGAGCTGTTTTTT.

The genes are TRBV2 and TRBJ2-7; D possibly corresponds to TRBD1 (6 bases). Germline V gene sequence: CDR1 SNHLY, CDR2 FYNNEI. This CDR3 region has 13 residues. V lost 6 bases, J lost 3 bases, and 12 bases lay in between. The CDR3 coding sequence is TGTGCCAGCAGCAAGGGGACACTCTACGAGCAGTACTTC. Translated: CASSKGTLYEQYF.

There are a few counts of this clone. The chain is built from TRBV10-3 and TRBJ2-7; tentatively, D is TRBD1 (5 bases). The V gene's germline CDR1 is ENHRY and CDR2 SYGVKD. This CDR3 spans 13 amino acids. V was shortened by 6 bases and J by 2 bases, with 11 bases between the two germline ends. The CDR3 DNA follows: TGTGCCATCAGATATGACAGCCCCTACGAGCAGTACTTC. It codes for CAIRYDSPYEQYF.

The rearrangement links TRBV7-9 to TRBJ2-5; tentatively, D is TRBD2 (5 bases). CDR3 length equals 15 residues. Germline CDR1 is SEHNR and CDR2 is FQNEAQ (reference sequence). The V gene lost 5 bases and the J gene lost 2 bases, with 15 bases spanning the gap. The CDR3 coding sequence is TGTGCCAGCAGCCCCAACCGCGGGCCGCAAGAGACCCAGTACTTC. As protein: CASSPNRGPQETQYF. The full variable domain, rest sourced from reference TRBV7-9 and TRBJ2-5, is DTGVSQNPRHKITKRGQNVTFRCDPISEHNRLYWYRQTLGQGPEFLTYFQNEAQLEKSRLLSDRFSAERPKGSFSTLEIQRTEQGDSAMYLCASSPNRGPQETQYFGPGTRLLVL.

The rearrangement uses TRBV19 and TRBJ2-7, with 9 bases that match TRBD1. The CDR3 sequence is 15 residues long. V was pared by 1 base and J by 1 base, with 2 bases of the junction left unmatched. Germline-derived CDR1 and CDR2 are LNHDA and SQIVND (reference sequence). The CDR3 reads CASSIGGQGSYEQYF. CDR3 sequence (DNA): TGTGCCAGTAGTATAGGGGGACAGGGATCCTACGAGCAGTACTTC.

The J gene is TRBJ2-7, the V gene TRBV6-5; D is undetermined. Deletions cut 8 bases from V and 2 bases from J, with 10 bases between. CDR3 length: 12 residues. Germline CDR1 reads MNHEY; CDR2 reads SVGAGI. DNA of the CDR3: TGTGCCAGCTCCGCCGACACCTACGAGCAGTACTTC. Its translation: CASSADTYEQYF.

The gene calls are TRBV5-4 and TRBJ2-3; 12 bases map to TRBD2. Germline lookup yields CDR1 SGHNT and CDR2 YYREEE (reference sequence). With 3 bases clipped from V and 4 bases from J, the junction kept 0 bases outside the gene matches. The CDR3 contains 14 residues. The CDR3 spells CASSWTSGADTQYF. The CDR3 bases are TGTGCCAGCAGCTGGACTAGCGGGGCAGATACGCAGTATTTT. Drawing the rest from reference TRBV5-4 and TRBJ2-3, the complete variable domain is ETGVTQSPTHLIKTRGQQVTLRCSSQSGHNTVSWYQQALGQGPQFIFQYYREEENGRGNFPPRFSGLQFPNYSSELNVNALELDDSALYLCASSWTSGADTQYFGPGTRLTVL.

The chain employs TRBV4-1 and TRBJ2-5; TRBD1 aligns across 10 bases. The J call is doubtful: the DNA matches TRBJ2-7 better. The CDR3 runs 15 residues. Germline V CDR1 and CDR2: MGHRA, YSYEKL. CDR3 nucleotides: TGCGCCACCGGGATTTCGACAGGGGGCCGGTACGAGCAGTACTTC. Its protein product is CATGISTGGRYEQYF.

This clone has just one count. This chain joins TRBV5-1 and TRBJ2-7; TRBD1 aligns across 9 bases. The CDR3 consists of 16 residues. CDR1 and CDR2 (germline): SGHRS, YFSETQ. With V trimmed by 4 bases and J by 1 base, 9 bases remained unmatched. The CDR3, as DNA: TGCGCCAGCAGCCCGGGGTGGACAGGGGCATCCTACGAGCAGTACTTC. Translation gives CASSPGWTGASYEQYF.

The table lists this clone with a count of one. The chain combines TRBV19 with TRBJ2-1; tentative D call: TRBD2 (6 bases). This CDR3 has 16 residues. Germline V gene data show CDR1 as LNHDA and CDR2 as SQIVND (reference sequence). V dropped 3 bases and J dropped 4 bases, with 16 bases sitting between them. This CDR3 reads CASSIWGDLHYNEQFF. The CDR3 DNA sequence: TGTGCCAGTAGTATCTGGGGGGACCTTCATTACAATGAGCAGTTCTTC. Supplemented by reference TRBV19 and TRBJ2-1, the full variable domain reads DGGITQSPKYLFRKEGQNVTLSCEQNLNHDAMYWYRQDPGQGLRLIYYSQIVNDFQKGDIAEGYSVSREKKESFPLTVTSAQKNPTAFYLCASSIWGDLHYNEQFFGPGTRLTVL.

CDR3 sequence reads: CASSLARLAGFTDTQYF. As DNA, the CDR3 is TGTGCCAGCAGCTTGGCCAGACTAGCGGGGTTCACAGATACGCAGTATTTT. The chain carries TRBV5-8 and TRBJ2-3, with TRBD2 identical over 11 bases. This CDR3 has 17 residues. Germline values: CDR1 SGHTS, CDR2 YDEGEE. The V and J ends lost 0 bases and 2 bases, in that order; junction bases with no gene match: 5.

The chain is built from TRBV25-1 and TRBJ2-5; possible D gene TRBD2, 6 bases. The end of the DNA is better explained by TRBJ2-7, so the J call may be wrong. This CDR3 region has 13 residues. Looked up from germline, CDR1 is MGHDK and CDR2 is SYGVNS. The CDR3 loop reads CASSEGGNYEQYF. As DNA, the CDR3 is TGTGCCAGCAGTGAGGGGGGTAACTACGAGCAGTACTTC.

This clone was detected only once. The V and J genes are TRBV7-3 and TRBJ2-3; D not resolved. V lost 5 bases and J 6 bases, leaving 18 bases between the germline ends. CDR1 and CDR2 (germline): SGHTA, FQGTGA. The CDR3 is made up of 15 amino acids. The CDR3 loop is CASSPSGDGFDTQYF. For the CDR3, the DNA is TGTGCCAGCAGCCCATCCGGAGATGGCTTTGATACGCAGTATTTT.

V is TRBV19 and J is TRBJ1-1; a weak D match, TRBD1 (5 bases). The germline CDR1 and CDR2 sequences are LNHDA and SQIVND (reference sequence). With 4 bases removed from V and 1 base from J, the gap between germline ends came to 16 bases. The CDR3 loop spans 16 amino acids. The CDR3 spells CASSKPAGTGNTEAFF. The CDR3 DNA follows: TGTGCCAGTAGTAAGCCGGCCGGGACTGGGAACACTGAAGCTTTCTTT. Looking up the rest from reference TRBV19 and TRBJ1-1 gives the full variable domain: DGGITQSPKYLFRKEGQNVTLSCEQNLNHDAMYWYRQDPGQGLRLIYYSQIVNDFQKGDIAEGYSVSREKKESFPLTVTSAQKNPTAFYLCASSKPAGTGNTEAFFGQGTRLTVV.